The clone carrying this TCR beta chain was counted between two and nine times. V was trimmed by 7 bases and J by 6 bases, leaving 18 bases between them. The CDR3 spans 15 residues. From germline, CDR1 is MDHEN and CDR2 SYDVKM. The sample originates from a study of T-cell reconstitution after alpha-beta-depleted transplantation in children. A TCRbeta library incorporating unique molecular identifiers was prepared. Via MiXCR, TCRdb re-called the PCR reads, giving one row per CDR3 protein. The sample gives some 600,000 distinct CDR3 sequences, roughly 17% of which show up once; approximately 1% is in the top ten.

The sequenced sample was PBMCs from the stem cell graft donor, obtained from the stem cell graft. The gene calls are TRBV28 and TRBJ1-4; possible D gene TRBD1, 6 bases. The receptor was derived from a human donor who donated a stem cell graft to a child with acute myeloid leukemia. In DNA form, the CDR3 reads TGTGCCAGCACCTTATCCGGGGCAGGGGATGAAAAACTGTTTTTT. As protein: CASTLSGAGDEKLFF.